This T cell receptor (beta chain) appears in the sequencing data of a study of blood T cell repertoires in COVID-19. At the level of the study: COVID-19 samples collected from the United States, Italy and Spain covered acute and convalescent phases.

CDR1 is ENHRY, CDR2 SYGVKD, per germline. V was pared by 3 bases and J by 8 bases, with 6 bases of the junction left unmatched. The length of the CDR3 is 15 residues. This table comes from immunoSEQ multiplex PCR, and its TCRdb copy is limited to in-frame clones, with some not included. The table has 250,000 to 400,000 clones, about 87% seen once. Seattle patients were enrolled during active infection and followed longitudinally. This clone has more than one count but fewer than ten. The sequenced sample was peripheral blood. The chain recombines TRBV10-3 with TRBJ1-4, with 10 bases aligning to TRBD1. The TCR sequence derives from a woman aged 25 to 45 with COVID-19, enrolled during active disease. In DNA form, the CDR3 reads TGTGCCATCAGTGAAGGGGACAGGGGAGGCGAAAAACTGTTTTTT. Its translation: CAISEGDRGGEKLFF.